This T cell receptor beta chain was identified during a study of blood T cell repertoires in COVID-19. Study as a whole: Each recovered donor of Cohort 3 presented with two negative PCRs, clearance, or symptom resolution. The United States, Italy and Spain provided the acute and convalescent COVID-19 samples.

Original analysis: Reference gene primers were amplified, and this amplification served to estimate nucleated cell counts. Generated by immunoSEQ multiplex PCR, the TCRdb table keeps only in-frame clones and is missing some. That table is the source of V, J and clone size, and D and trimming were worked out from the DNA. The sample records approximately 190,000 clones, about 85% being singletons. The CDR3 length is 16 residues. Germline V gene data show CDR1 as SNHLY and CDR2 as FYNNEI. Germline trimming cut 6 bases from V and 10 bases from J; bases unmatched to any gene: 14. Cohorts were assigned according to the clinical history that participants reported.

The sequenced sample consisted of PBMCs or T cells enriched from blood (not recorded which). The chain employs TRBV2 and TRBJ1-6; 8 bases are shared with TRBD1. This TCR derives from a woman aged 40 to 50 in a cohort exposed to, infected with or recovered from COVID-19 (not recorded which). CDR3 bases: TGTGCCAGCAGCGACGAATCCGTCACAGGGGGATCACCCCTCCACTTT. It encodes CASSDESVTGGSPLHF.